Described below is a single TCR beta chain sequence and its context. This sample is part of a study of blood T cell repertoires in COVID-19. Across the study: Sites in the United States, Italy and Spain provided acute and convalescent COVID-19 samples. The cDNA or gDNA used as material had been derived from T cells, B-cell-depleted T cells, or PBMCs.

With V trimmed by 8 bases and J by 2 bases, 10 bases remained unmatched. The CDR3 is 15 amino acids. Germline values: CDR1 MNHEY, CDR2 SVGAGI. Method: immunoSEQ multiplex PCR; TCRdb's copy keeps in-frame clones and lacks some. The table includes fewer than 150,000 clones, approximately 80% detected once. The sequence was collected from an elderly woman in a cohort sampled during active or convalescent COVID-19. The sequencing input was peripheral blood. This chain connects TRBV6-5 to TRBJ2-3; 7 bases fit TRBD1. The CDR3 sequence is CASEGAGVSTDTQYF. The CDR3, as DNA: TGTGCCAGCGAGGGGGCCGGCGTTTCCACAGATACGCAGTATTTT.